What follows are 23 T cell receptor beta chains derived from one specimen sequenced in a study of blood T cell repertoires in COVID-19. Clones were sequenced by immunoSEQ multiplex PCR, and TCRdb holds only the in-frame ones, with some missing. This sample carries almost 350,000 clones, more than 70% of them seen once, and the ten largest clones take under 1.2%. The sample taken for sequencing was PBMCs or T cells enriched from blood (not recorded which). These TCRs come from a woman aged 25 to 39 who had been exposed to COVID-19.

V gene TRBV4-1 combines with J gene TRBJ1-1, with a possible D match to TRBD1 (6 bases). Trimming cost V 6 bases and J 1 base, with 9 bases left between them. CDR1 is MGHRA and CDR2 is YSYEKL in the germline V gene. CDR3 size: 13 residues. The CDR3 here is CASSSDRNTEAFF. The CDR3 nucleotides are TGCGCCAGCAGTTCGGACAGGAACACTGAAGCTTTCTTT.

The chain has TRBV6-6 and TRBJ1-3; 10 bases align to TRBD1. The CDR3 sequence is 13 residues long. V trimming: 6 bases; J trimming: 8 bases; junction bases outside the gene matches: 4. From germline, CDR1 is MNHNY and CDR2 SVGAGI (reference sequence). CDR3 DNA: TGTGCCAGCAGCCCGGACAGGGGGGACACCATATATTTT. Translation gives CASSPDRGDTIYF.

This clone was observed a single time. The J gene is TRBJ2-7, the V gene TRBV19, with D possibly matching TRBD1 (5 bases). The CDR3 is made up of 15 amino acids. CDR1 and CDR2 from the germline V gene are LNHDA and SQIVND (reference sequence). The V end lost 3 bases, the J end lost 4 bases, and 16 bases lay between the germline ends. The CDR3 DNA reads TGTGCCAGTAGTATCCAGGGCGGAAGGGAATACGAGCAGTACTTC. This translates into CASSIQGGREYEQYF. Based on the CDR3 plus reference TRBV19 and TRBJ2-7, the full variable domain is DGGITQSPKYLFRKEGQNVTLSCEQNLNHDAMYWYRQDPGQGLRLIYYSQIVNDFQKGDIAEGYSVSREKKESFPLTVTSAQKNPTAFYLCASSIQGGREYEQYFGPGTRLTVT.

The chain has TRBV25-1 and TRBJ1-2; D is uncertain. Trimming removed 3 bases at V and 1 base at J, with 12 bases between. The germline gives CDR1 MGHDK, CDR2 SYGVNS. This CDR3 comprises 15 residues. The chain's CDR3 is CASSEGWGVNYGYTF. Here the CDR3 DNA reads TGTGCCAGCAGTGAGGGGTGGGGAGTTAACTATGGCTACACCTTC.

The chain recombines TRBV5-1 with TRBJ2-7; perhaps TRBD1 as D (6 bases). Trimming removed 6 bases at V and 0 bases at J, with 10 bases between. Germline V CDR1 and CDR2: SGHRS, YFSETQ. The CDR3 length is 13 residues. The CDR3 DNA reads TGCGCCAGCAAGGGGGACAACTCCTACGAGCAGTACTTC. Protein: CASKGDNSYEQYF.

The CDR3 reads CASSPEALLGSPLHF. In DNA form, the CDR3 reads TGTGCCAGCAGCCCCGAGGCACTCCTCGGATCACCCCTCCACTTT. The chain links TRBV9 to TRBJ1-6; D not resolved. Germline V gene data show CDR1 as SGDLS and CDR2 as YYNGEE. The germline V and J ends were trimmed by 4 bases and 10 bases, with 18 bases remaining between them. This CDR3 spans 15 amino acids.

V is TRBV19 and J is TRBJ2-3, with 9 positions matching TRBD1. With 3 bases clipped from V and 3 bases from J, the junction kept 7 bases outside the gene matches. The CDR3 contains 16 residues. Germline assignment: CDR1 LNHDA and CDR2 SQIVND (reference sequence). CDR3 sequence (DNA): TGTGCCAGTAGTATCGGGACAGGGTCGGGAACAGATACGCAGTATTTT. Translation: CASSIGTGSGTDTQYF.

This chain uses TRBV7-6 with TRBJ2-1, with 10 bases matching TRBD2. The CDR3 loop spans 16 amino acids. V was pared by 5 bases and J by 1 base, with 5 bases of the junction left unmatched. Looked up from germline, CDR1 is SGHVS and CDR2 is FNYEAQ. Here the CDR3 DNA reads TGTGCCAGCAGCCGCCCTAGCGGGAGTTCCTACAATGAGCAGTTCTTC. Translated: CASSRPSGSSYNEQFF.

The V and J genes are TRBV7-8 and TRBJ1-1, with 9 bases matching TRBD1. With V trimmed by 3 bases and J by 9 bases, 5 bases remained unmatched. The V gene's germline CDR1 is SGHVS and CDR2 FQNEAQ. The CDR3 loop spans 13 amino acids. CDR3 DNA: TGTGCCAGCAGCTTGATGGGACAGGGACAAGCTTTCTTT. Translating it yields CASSLMGQGQAFF.

This clone was counted only a few times. The J gene is TRBJ1-4, the V gene TRBV19; D might be TRBD1 (6 bases). The germline V and J ends were trimmed by 4 bases and 7 bases, with 13 bases remaining between them. CDR1 is LNHDA and CDR2 is SQIVND in the germline V gene (reference sequence). CDR3 length: 14 amino acids. The CDR3 spells CASSRGHKSEKLFF. The CDR3, as DNA: TGTGCCAGTAGTAGGGGACATAAGAGTGAAAAACTGTTTTTT.

The V gene is TRBV19, the J gene TRBJ2-5; tentatively, D is TRBD1 (7 bases). The CDR3 is 14 amino acids. V dropped 8 bases and J dropped 2 bases, with 15 bases sitting between them. The V gene's germline CDR1 is LNHDA and CDR2 SQIVND (reference sequence). CDR3 region: CASWRGTEQETQYF. The CDR3 region has the DNA TGTGCCAGTTGGAGGGGGACAGAACAAGAGACCCAGTACTTC.

The CDR3 DNA follows: TGTGCCAGCAGGATTAGCGGGAGGGGTCTCACGGAGACCCAGTACTTC. This translates into CASRISGRGLTETQYF. The chain joins TRBV28 to TRBJ2-5; 11 bases map to TRBD2. Unmatched junction bases numbered 11, after V lost 6 bases and J lost 5 bases. CDR1 and CDR2 (germline): MDHEN, SYDVKM. This CDR3 is built from 16 residues. The entire variable domain, with the rest obtained from reference TRBV28 and TRBJ2-5, is as follows: DVKVTQSSRYLVKRTGEKVFLECVQDMDHENMFWYRQDPGLGLRLIYFSYDVKMKEKGDIPEGYSVSREKKERFSLILESASTNQTSMYLCASRISGRGLTETQYFGPGTRLLVL.

This clone was counted a few times. The J gene is TRBJ2-3, the V gene TRBV7-8; a possible D gene is TRBD2 (6 bases). CDR1 is SGHVS, CDR2 FQNEAQ, per germline. This CDR3 has 17 residues. V was cut by 2 bases and J by 2 bases, with 17 bases left in between. As DNA, the CDR3 is TGTGCCAGCAGCTTAACGGGAGCCAGACCCAACACAGATACGCAGTATTTT. Translating gives CASSLTGARPNTDTQYF. Looking up the rest from reference TRBV7-8 and TRBJ2-3 gives the full variable domain: GAGVSQSPRYKVAKRGQDVALRCDPISGHVSLFWYQQALGQGPEFLTYFQNEAQLDKSGLPSDRFFAERPEGSVSTLKIQRTQQEDSAVYLCASSLTGARPNTDTQYFGPGTRLTVL.

This clone occurred a few times. The genes are TRBV10-3 and TRBJ1-4; a weak D match, TRBD1 (5 bases). The V end was cut by 7 bases, the J end by 4 bases, with 10 bases between. The CDR3 is 13 amino acids. Germline CDR1 and CDR2: ENHRY and SYGVKD. In DNA form, the CDR3 reads TGTGCCATCAAAGGAGGGGATAATGAAAAACTGTTTTTT. It codes for CAIKGGDNEKLFF.

V and J are TRBV27 and TRBJ2-5; TRBD2 matches at 8 bases. V was pared by 4 bases and J by 1 base, with 2 bases of the junction left unmatched. Germline V CDR1 and CDR2: MNHEY, SMNVEV (reference sequence). This CDR3 region has 14 residues. As DNA, the CDR3 is TGTGCCAGCAGTTCACTAGCGGCCCAAGAGACCCAGTACTTC. Translating gives CASSSLAAQETQYF.

The V and J genes are TRBV20-1 and TRBJ2-7; TRBD2 aligns across 8 bases. The CDR3 is made up of 15 amino acids. Germline lookup yields CDR1 DFQATT and CDR2 SNEGSKA (reference sequence). V shed 3 bases and J 2 bases; nucleotides not matched to a gene: 9. CDR3 in DNA: TGCAGTGCTAGTGTTCCCACTAGCGGAGCCTACGAGCAGTACTTC. It is translated as CSASVPTSGAYEQYF.

V and J are TRBV9 and TRBJ1-3, with TRBD1 matching over 9 bases. CDR1 and CDR2 (germline): SGDLS, YYNGEE. Trimming removed 0 bases from V and 4 bases from J; junction bases left unmatched: 8. The CDR3 is 17 residues long. The CDR3 bases are TGTGCCAGCAGCGTAGCTCTCGGACAGGGGTCAGGAAACACCATATATTTT. Protein: CASSVALGQGSGNTIYF.

The chain combines TRBV12-2 with TRBJ2-5; TRBD1 is the table's D call, not checked against the DNA. TRBV12-2 is assigned pseudogene status. The CDR3 loop spans 17 amino acids. The CDR3 here is CASRLSRDRAIKETQYF. For the CDR3, the DNA is TGTGCAAGTCGCTTATCCCGGGACAGGGCTATTAAAGAGACCCAGTACTTC.

J is TRBJ2-7 and V is TRBV7-6, with 8 bases that match TRBD1. V dropped 0 bases and J dropped 1; count of bases not matched to a gene: 17. The CDR3 is 20 amino acids. CDR1 SGHVS and CDR2 FNYEAQ come from the germline V gene. The CDR3 sequence: CASSLATGTGDAKRSYEQYF. In nucleotides, the CDR3 is TGTGCCAGCAGCTTAGCCACCGGGACAGGTGACGCTAAACGTTCCTACGAGCAGTACTTC.

This rearrangement joins TRBV24-1 to TRBJ2-3; 9 nucleotides line up with TRBD2. J gave up 2 bases and V 5 bases, and 7 bases lay outside the gene matches. In germline, CDR1 is KGHDR, CDR2 SFDVKD. The CDR3 has 16 residues. The CDR3 spells CATSGGASGDTDTQYF. CDR3 bases: TGTGCCACCAGTGGGGGGGCTAGCGGGGACACAGATACGCAGTATTTT.

This sequence joins TRBV5-1 and TRBJ2-5; no clear D gene. The CDR3 loop spans 15 amino acids. Trimming left V 0 bases short and J 5 bases short, with 14 bases between. CDR1 SGHRS and CDR2 YFSETQ come from the germline V gene. CDR3 bases: TGCGCCAGCAGCTTGGGGGTGAATGGGCTTGAGACCCAGTACTTC. Encoded protein: CASSLGVNGLETQYF.

The rearrangement links TRBV25-1 to TRBJ1-1, with D possibly being TRBD1 (6 bases). From germline, CDR1 is MGHDK and CDR2 SYGVNS. Trimming pared 3 bases from V and 1 base from J, leaving 21 bases between. The CDR3 has 18 amino acids. This chain's CDR3 is CASSDPQSAGTRNTEAFF. CDR3 DNA: TGTGCCAGCAGTGACCCCCAGTCAGCCGGGACAAGGAACACTGAAGCTTTCTTT.

V is TRBV19 and J is TRBJ1-5; 7 nucleotides match TRBD1. In germline, CDR1 is LNHDA, CDR2 SQIVND (reference sequence). V was clipped by 6 bases and J by 0 bases; unmatched bases: 8. The CDR3 consists of 16 residues. The CDR3: CASRRQGRDSNQPQHF. CDR3 sequence (DNA): TGTGCCAGTAGAAGACAGGGAAGGGATAGCAATCAGCCCCAGCATTTT.